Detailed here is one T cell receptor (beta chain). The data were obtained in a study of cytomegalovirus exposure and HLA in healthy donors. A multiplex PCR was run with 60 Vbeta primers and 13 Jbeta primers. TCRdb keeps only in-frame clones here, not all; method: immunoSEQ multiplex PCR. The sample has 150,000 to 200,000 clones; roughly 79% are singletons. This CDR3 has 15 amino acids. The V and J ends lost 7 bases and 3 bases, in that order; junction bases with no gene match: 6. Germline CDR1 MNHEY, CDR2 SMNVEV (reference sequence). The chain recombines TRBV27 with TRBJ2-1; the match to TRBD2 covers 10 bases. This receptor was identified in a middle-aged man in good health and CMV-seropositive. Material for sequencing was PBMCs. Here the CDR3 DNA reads TGTGCCAGCATAAGGACTAGCGGAGTCTACAATGAGCAGTTCTTC. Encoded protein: CASIRTSGVYNEQFF.